What follows is one T cell receptor (beta chain) and its context. The antigen it recognizes is unknown. It has no much larger one-base neighbor in the sample; base qualities were not kept. Each collaborating institution followed its own protocols to collect whole blood in K2EDTA tubes. Collaborator samples were shipped for TCRbeta analysis as frozen whole blood, isolated PBMCs, or DNA extracted from either sample type. This sample is part of a study of blood T cell repertoires in COVID-19 (dated by TCRdb to about 2020). For the wider study: Samples covering the acute and convalescent phases of COVID-19 were provided by collaborators in the United States, Italy and Spain. The material from the prospective study consisted of cDNA or gDNA derived from T cells, B-cell-depleted T cells, or PBMCs. Subjects who had been exposed to COVID-19, were actively infected with it, or had recovered from it provided the deeply sampled blood TCRbeta repertoires that made up the dataset. The repertoires were released in a freely available public database intended as a resource for research on the immune response to SARS-CoV-2. The samples were drawn from two sources: the first 160 participants of the ongoing ImmuneRACE study, and 950 to 1,500 subjects contributed by 6 global collaborators. The sample metadata nearly always contained a de-identified subject ID, COVID-19 status, age in years and sex. Where HLA class I and class II types were available, the types were taken from metadata supplied by the sample provider, not from assay-based typing. Broad study findings and their caveats: How much clinical and demographic metadata was included differed by source and by participant, and the metadata was provided uncurated.

TCRbeta CDR3 regions were amplified from genomic DNA by means of the immunoSEQ Assay, a bias-controlled multiplex PCR. The paper's processing steps were these. The number of nucleated cells in each sample was estimated by amplification of reference gene primers within the assay. To quantify the absolute abundance of each unique TCRbeta CDR3 rearrangement, sequence reads were collapsed and filtered. For each sample, productive Simpson clonality was calculated as the square root of Simpson's diversity index over productive rearrangements. Sourced from immuneACCESS, this table was stored by TCRdb with only in-frame sequences that have V and J called. A share of the clones is absent; for the studies checked, an unresolved V gene accounts for under half, and the remainder has no known explanation. That table is the source of V, J and clone size, and D and trimming were worked out from the DNA. Recorded for this sample are roughly 100,000 clones; just over 85% of them occurred a single time. 3.5% of the sample rests with the top ten.

CDR1 and CDR2 (KGHSH, LQKENI) derive from the germline V gene. Spanning cysteine to phenylalanine, the CDR3 consists of 15 amino acids. Only the CDR3 DNA stays, 45 bases, in frame from base 1. V loses 5 bases at its end and J loses 1 base; junction bases beyond the gene matches: 5. Sequencing was performed on peripheral blood. The chain was built from TRBV18 and TRBJ1-2, with 9 bases matching TRBD1. The clonotype comes from a human donor in a cohort sampled during active COVID-19. In nucleotide form, the sequence is TGTGCCAGCTCAACTAGGACAGGGGTTAACTATGGCTACACCTTC. Its amino acids are CASSTRTGVNYGYTF.